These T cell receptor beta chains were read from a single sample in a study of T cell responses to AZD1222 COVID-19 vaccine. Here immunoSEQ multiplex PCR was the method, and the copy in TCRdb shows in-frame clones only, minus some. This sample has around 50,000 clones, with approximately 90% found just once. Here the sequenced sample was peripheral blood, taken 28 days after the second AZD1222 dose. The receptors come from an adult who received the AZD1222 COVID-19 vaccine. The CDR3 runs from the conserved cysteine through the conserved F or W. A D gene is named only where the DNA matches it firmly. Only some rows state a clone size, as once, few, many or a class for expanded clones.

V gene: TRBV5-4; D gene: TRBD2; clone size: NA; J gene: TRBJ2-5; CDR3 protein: CASSQRGGEETQYF; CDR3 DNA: TGTGCCAGCAGCCAGCGGGGGGGGGAGGAGACCCAGTACTTC
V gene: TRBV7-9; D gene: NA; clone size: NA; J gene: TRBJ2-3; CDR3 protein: CASSPTRGASTDTQYF; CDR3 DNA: TGTGCCAGCAGCCCTACGCGAGGCGCTAGCACAGATACGCAGTATTTT
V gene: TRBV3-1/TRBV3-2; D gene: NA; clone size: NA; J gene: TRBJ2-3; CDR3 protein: CASSTKRGDTQYF; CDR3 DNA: TGTGCCAGCAGCACGAAGAGGGGCGATACGCAGTATTTT
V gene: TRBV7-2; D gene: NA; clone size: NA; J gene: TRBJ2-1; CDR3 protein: CASSWTSSYNEQFF; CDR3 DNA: TGTGCCAGCAGCTGGACAAGCTCCTACAATGAGCAGTTCTTC
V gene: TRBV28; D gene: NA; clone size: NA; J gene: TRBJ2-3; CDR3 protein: CASSLSVRVSSTDTQYF; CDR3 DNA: TGTGCCAGCAGTTTAAGCGTACGGGTATCTAGCACAGATACGCAGTATTTT
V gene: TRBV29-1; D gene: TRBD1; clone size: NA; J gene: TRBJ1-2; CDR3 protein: CSANGQGAFGYTF; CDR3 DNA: TGCAGCGCCAACGGACAGGGGGCGTTTGGCTACACCTTC
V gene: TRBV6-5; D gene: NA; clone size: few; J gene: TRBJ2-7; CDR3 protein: CASSREGGRTYEQYF; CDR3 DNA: TGTGCCAGCAGTCGCGAGGGGGGGCGTACCTACGAGCAGTACTTC
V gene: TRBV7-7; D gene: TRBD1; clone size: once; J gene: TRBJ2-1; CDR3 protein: CASSPKTGTGASEQFF; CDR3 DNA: TGTGCCAGCAGCCCCAAGACCGGGACAGGGGCGTCTGAGCAGTTCTTC
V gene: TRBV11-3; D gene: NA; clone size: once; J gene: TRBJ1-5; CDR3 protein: CASSEWSLEVTQPQHF; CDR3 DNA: TGTGCCAGCAGCGAGTGGAGCCTGGAGGTGACTCAGCCCCAGCATTTT
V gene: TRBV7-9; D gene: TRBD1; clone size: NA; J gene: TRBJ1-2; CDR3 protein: CASSRGQGEHGYTF; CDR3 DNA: TGTGCCAGCAGCCGTGGACAGGGGGAGCATGGCTACACCTTC
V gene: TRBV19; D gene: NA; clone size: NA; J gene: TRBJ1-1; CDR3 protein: CASSIGQIEAFF; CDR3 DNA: TGTGCCAGTAGTATAGGACAGATTGAAGCTTTCTTT
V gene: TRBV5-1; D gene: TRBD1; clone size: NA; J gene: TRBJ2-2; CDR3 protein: CASSLRSPRQGANGELFF; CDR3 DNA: TGCGCCAGCAGCTTGAGGAGCCCGAGACAGGGGGCTAACGGGGAGCTGTTTTTT
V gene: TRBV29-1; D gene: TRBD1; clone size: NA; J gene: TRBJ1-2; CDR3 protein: CSVITGGNYGYTF; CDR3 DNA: TGCAGCGTTATAACAGGGGGTAACTATGGCTACACCTTC
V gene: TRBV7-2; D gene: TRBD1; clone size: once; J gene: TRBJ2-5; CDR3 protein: CASSNRQGTETQYF; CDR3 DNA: TGTGCCAGCAGCAATAGACAGGGGACGGAGACCCAGTACTTC
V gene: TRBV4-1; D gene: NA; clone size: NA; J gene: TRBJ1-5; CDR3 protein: CASSQGGNQPQHF; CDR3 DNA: TGCGCCAGCAGCCAAGGGGGGAATCAGCCCCAGCATTTT
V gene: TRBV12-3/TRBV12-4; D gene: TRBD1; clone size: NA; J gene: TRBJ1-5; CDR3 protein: CASTESGGQPQHF; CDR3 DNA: TGTGCCAGCACCGAATCAGGGGGACAGCCCCAGCATTTT
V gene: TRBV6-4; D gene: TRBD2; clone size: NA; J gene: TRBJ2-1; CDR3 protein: CASSDSGGYNEQFF; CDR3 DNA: TGTGCCAGCAGTGATAGCGGGGGTTACAATGAGCAGTTCTTC
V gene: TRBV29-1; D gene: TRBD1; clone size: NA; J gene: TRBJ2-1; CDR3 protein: CSVTGGEVGNEQFF; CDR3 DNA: TGCAGCGTGACAGGGGGCGAAGTGGGCAATGAGCAGTTCTTC
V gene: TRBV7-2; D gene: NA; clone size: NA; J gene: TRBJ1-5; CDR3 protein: CASSFFDSNQPQHF; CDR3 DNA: TGTGCCAGCAGCTTTTTCGATAGCAATCAGCCCCAGCATTTT
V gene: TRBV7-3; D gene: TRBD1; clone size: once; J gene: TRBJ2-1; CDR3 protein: CASSLMGQGNNEQFF; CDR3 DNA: TGTGCCAGCAGCTTAATGGGACAGGGGAACAATGAGCAGTTCTTC
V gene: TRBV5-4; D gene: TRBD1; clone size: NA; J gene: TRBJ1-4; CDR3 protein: CASSLKGANEKLFF; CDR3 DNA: TGTGCCAGCAGCTTGAAGGGGGCCAATGAAAAACTGTTTTTT
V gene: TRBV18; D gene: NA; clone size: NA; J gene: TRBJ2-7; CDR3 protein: CASSPVGGEQYF; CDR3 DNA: TGTGCCAGCTCACCGGTCGGGGGCGAGCAGTACTTC
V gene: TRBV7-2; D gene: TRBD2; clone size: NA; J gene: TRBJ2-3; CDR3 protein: CASSLRLVLAGSDTQYF; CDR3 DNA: TGTGCCAGCAGCTTACGTTTGGTACTAGCGGGATCAGATACGCAGTATTTT
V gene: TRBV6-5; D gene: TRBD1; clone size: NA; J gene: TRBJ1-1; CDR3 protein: CAGGQSVNTEAFF; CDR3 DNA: TGTGCCGGGGGACAGTCGGTGAACACTGAAGCTTTCTTT
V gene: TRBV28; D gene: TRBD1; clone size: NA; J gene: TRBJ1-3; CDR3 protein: CASSFGTDSGNTIYF; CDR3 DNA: TGTGCCAGCAGTTTCGGGACAGACTCTGGAAACACCATATATTTT
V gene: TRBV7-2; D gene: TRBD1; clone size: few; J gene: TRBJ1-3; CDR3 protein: CASRLTGGSGNTIYF; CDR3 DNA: TGTGCCAGCAGGTTAACAGGGGGCTCTGGAAACACCATATATTTT
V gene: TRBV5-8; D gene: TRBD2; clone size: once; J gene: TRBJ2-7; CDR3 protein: CASSPAGNHGYEQYF; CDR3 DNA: TGTGCCAGCAGCCCAGCGGGGAACCACGGGTACGAGCAGTACTTC
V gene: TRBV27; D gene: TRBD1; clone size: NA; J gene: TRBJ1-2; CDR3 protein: CASSLSPDRFLYGYTF; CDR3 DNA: TGTGCCAGCAGTTTATCTCCGGACAGGTTCCTCTATGGCTACACCTTC
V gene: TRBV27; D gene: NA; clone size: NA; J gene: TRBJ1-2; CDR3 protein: CASSSSGGRARYGYTF; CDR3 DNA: TGTGCCAGCAGCTCTTCGGGGGGACGGGCTAGATATGGCTACACCTTC
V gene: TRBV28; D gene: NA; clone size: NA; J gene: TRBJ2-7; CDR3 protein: CASSRTAYEQYF; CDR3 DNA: TGTGCCAGCAGCCGGACAGCCTACGAGCAGTACTTC
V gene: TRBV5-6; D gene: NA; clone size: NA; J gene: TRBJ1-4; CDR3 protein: CASSSAGKLFF; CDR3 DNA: TGTGCCAGCAGCTCCGCAGGAAAACTGTTTTTT
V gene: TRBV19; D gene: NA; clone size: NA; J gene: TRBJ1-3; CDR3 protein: CASADSSGNTIYF; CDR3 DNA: TGTGCCAGCGCCGACAGTTCTGGAAACACCATATATTTT
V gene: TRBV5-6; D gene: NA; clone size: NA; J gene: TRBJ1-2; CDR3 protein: CASSSNLRDYGYTF; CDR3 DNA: TGTGCCAGCAGCTCCAACCTACGGGACTATGGCTACACCTTC
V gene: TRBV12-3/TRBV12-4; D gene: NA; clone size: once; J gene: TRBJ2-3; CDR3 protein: CASSSMPYTQYF; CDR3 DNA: TGTGCCAGCAGTTCCATGCCATATACGCAGTATTTT
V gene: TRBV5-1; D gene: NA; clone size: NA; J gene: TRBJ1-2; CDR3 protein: CASSPGTARGYTF; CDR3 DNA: TGCGCCAGCAGCCCGGGGACGGCGAGGGGCTACACCTTC
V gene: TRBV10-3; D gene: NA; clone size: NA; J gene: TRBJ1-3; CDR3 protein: CAIFRGSGNTIYF; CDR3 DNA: TGTGCCATCTTCCGGGGCTCTGGAAACACCATATATTTT
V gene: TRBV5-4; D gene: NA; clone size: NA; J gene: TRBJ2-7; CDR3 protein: CASSFSISDEQYF; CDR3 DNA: TGTGCCAGCAGCTTTTCGATTTCGGACGAGCAGTACTTC
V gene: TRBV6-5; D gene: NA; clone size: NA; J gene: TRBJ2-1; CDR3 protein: CASRGRTPRPNEQFF; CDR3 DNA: TGTGCCAGCAGGGGCCGGACACCGAGGCCCAATGAGCAGTTCTTC
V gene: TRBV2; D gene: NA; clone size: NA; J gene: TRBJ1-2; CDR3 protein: CASSVTQGGAAYGYTF; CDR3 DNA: TGTGCCAGCAGTGTTACCCAAGGGGGGGCTGCCTATGGCTACACCTTC
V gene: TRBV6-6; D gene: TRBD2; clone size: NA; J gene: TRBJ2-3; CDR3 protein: CASSPGTSGGASTDTQYF; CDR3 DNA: TGTGCCAGCAGTCCCGGGACTAGCGGGGGGGCTAGCACAGATACGCAGTATTTT
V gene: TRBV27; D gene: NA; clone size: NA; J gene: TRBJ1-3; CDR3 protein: CASSSNLSGDPSGNTIYF; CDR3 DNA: TGTGCCAGCAGTTCAAATTTATCAGGGGACCCCTCTGGAAACACCATATATTTT
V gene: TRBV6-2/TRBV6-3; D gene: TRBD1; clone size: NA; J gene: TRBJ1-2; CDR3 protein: CASSYYWGDRENYGYTF; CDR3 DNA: TGTGCCAGCAGTTACTACTGGGGGGACAGGGAGAACTATGGCTACACCTTC
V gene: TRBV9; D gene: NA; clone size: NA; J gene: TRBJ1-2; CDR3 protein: CASSVEGNHGYTF; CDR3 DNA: TGTGCCAGCAGCGTAGAGGGAAATCATGGCTACACCTTC
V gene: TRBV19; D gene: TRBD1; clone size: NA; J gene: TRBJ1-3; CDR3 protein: CASSAEGTASGNTIYF; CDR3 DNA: TGTGCCAGTAGTGCCGAGGGGACAGCCTCTGGAAACACCATATATTTT
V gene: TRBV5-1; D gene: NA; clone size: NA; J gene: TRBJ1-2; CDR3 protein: CASSFSSGPERGYTF; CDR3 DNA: TGCGCCAGCAGCTTCTCCTCAGGACCAGAACGGGGCTACACCTTC
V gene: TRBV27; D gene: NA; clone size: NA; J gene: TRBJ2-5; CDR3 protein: CASSIRVGETQYF; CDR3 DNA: TGTGCCAGCAGTATCAGGGTTGGAGAGACCCAGTACTTC
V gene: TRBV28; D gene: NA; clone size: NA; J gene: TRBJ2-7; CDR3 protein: CASSSRVGIRGGEQYF; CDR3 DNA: TGTGCCAGCAGTTCCAGAGTAGGGATCAGAGGCGGCGAGCAGTACTTC
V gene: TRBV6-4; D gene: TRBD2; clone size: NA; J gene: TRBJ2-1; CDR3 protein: CASSPLAGVYNEQFF; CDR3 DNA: TGTGCCAGCAGTCCACTAGCGGGAGTATACAATGAGCAGTTCTTC
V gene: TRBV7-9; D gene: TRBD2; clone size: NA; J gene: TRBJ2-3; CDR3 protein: CASSLGLAARTDTQYF; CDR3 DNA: TGTGCCAGCAGCCTGGGACTAGCGGCGCGCACAGATACGCAGTATTTT
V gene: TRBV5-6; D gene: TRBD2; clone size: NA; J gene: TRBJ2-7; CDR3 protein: CASSTSLAGGPYEQYF; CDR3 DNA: TGTGCCAGCAGCACATCCTTAGCGGGAGGGCCCTACGAGCAGTACTTC
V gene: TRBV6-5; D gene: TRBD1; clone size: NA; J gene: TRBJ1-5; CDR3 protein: CATKTGWNQPQHF; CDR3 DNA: TGTGCCACCAAGACAGGGTGGAATCAGCCCCAGCATTTT
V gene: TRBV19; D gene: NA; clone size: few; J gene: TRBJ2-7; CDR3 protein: CASREGGNREQYF; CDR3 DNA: TGTGCCAGTAGAGAGGGAGGCAACCGCGAGCAGTACTTC
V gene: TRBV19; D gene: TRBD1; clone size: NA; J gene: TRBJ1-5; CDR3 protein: CASSDRQGAMNQPQHF; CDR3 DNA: TGTGCCAGTAGTGATCGACAGGGGGCTATGAATCAGCCCCAGCATTTT
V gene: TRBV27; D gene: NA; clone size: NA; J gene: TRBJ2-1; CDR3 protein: CASSWGTLSSYNEQFF; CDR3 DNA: TGTGCCAGCAGTTGGGGGACATTAAGCTCCTACAATGAGCAGTTCTTC
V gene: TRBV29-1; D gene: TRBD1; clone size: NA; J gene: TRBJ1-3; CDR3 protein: CSVDGTAGNTIYF; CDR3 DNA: TGCAGCGTCGACGGGACAGCCGGAAACACCATATATTTT